Sequencing of this TCR beta chain was carried out in a study of T cell responses to AZD1222 COVID-19 vaccine. Whole-study results and caveats: Clonal diversity was possibly underestimated, and the donors were mostly white British, with more females.

Method: immunoSEQ multiplex PCR; TCRdb's copy keeps in-frame clones and lacks some. The sample lists more than 95,000 clones; around 91% were seen once. The CDR3 is made up of 18 amino acids. The V and J ends lost 1 base and 1 base respectively, with 19 bases between them. Germline CDR1 SGHAT, CDR2 FQNNGV. This clone has a single count. No antigen is known for it. The gene calls are TRBV11-2 and TRBJ1-1; TRBD1 might be the D (5 bases). The material was peripheral blood, obtained on day 0 of AZD1222 vaccination. This TCR came from an adult in good health. This CDR3 is CASSLGLYGGSSNTEAFF. DNA for the CDR3: TGTGCCAGCAGCTTAGGATTGTACGGGGGATCGTCGAACACTGAAGCTTTCTTT. Full variable domain (rest looked up from reference TRBV11-2 and TRBJ1-1): EAGVAQSPRYKIIEKRQSVAFWCNPISGHATLYWYQQILGQGPKLLIQFQNNGVVDDSQLPKDRFSAERLKGVDSTLKIQPAKLEDSAVYLCASSLGLYGGSSNTEAFFGQGTRLTVV.